The clone carrying this T cell receptor (beta chain) was observed many times. The antigen remains unidentified. The data are from a study of T-cell memory formation after mild COVID-19. Study background: Largely, the TCR clusters proved donor specific. Study-wide points: Those CD4+ clones that contracted were mainly in CM and EM (CD8+ ones in EMRA).

The CDR3 contains 15 residues. Per the germline V gene, CDR1 is SGDLS and CDR2 is YYNGEE. The V gene lost 0 bases and the J gene lost 1 base, with 10 bases spanning the gap. Each CDR3 protein gets one entry after TCRdb re-called the 5' RACE reads with MiXCR. The sample holds around 29,000 distinct CDR3 sequences, more than 15% seen once. The chain carries TRBV9 and TRBJ2-5, with D maybe TRBD1 (5 bases). This clonotype originated in an adult who had mild COVID-19 (a few samples of this study predate the infection). Cell type and time point are not known. The sample was PBMCs or a T cell subset sorted from them (not recorded which). The CDR3 coding sequence is TGTGCCAGCAGCGTAGGGCAGGGCCCCCAAGAGACCCAGTACTTC. Translation gives CASSVGQGPQETQYF.